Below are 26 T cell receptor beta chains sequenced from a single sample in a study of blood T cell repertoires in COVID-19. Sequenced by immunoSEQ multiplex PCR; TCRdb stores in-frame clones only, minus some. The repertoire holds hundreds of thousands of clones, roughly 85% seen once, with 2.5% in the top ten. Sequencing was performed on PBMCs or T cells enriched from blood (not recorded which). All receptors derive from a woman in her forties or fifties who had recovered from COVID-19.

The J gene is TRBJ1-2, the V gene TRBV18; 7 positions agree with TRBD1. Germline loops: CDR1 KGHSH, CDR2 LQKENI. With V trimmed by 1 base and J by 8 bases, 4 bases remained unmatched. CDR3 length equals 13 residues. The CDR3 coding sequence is TGTGCCAGCTCACCACGACAGGGAGGAGGCTACACCTTC. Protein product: CASSPRQGGGYTF.

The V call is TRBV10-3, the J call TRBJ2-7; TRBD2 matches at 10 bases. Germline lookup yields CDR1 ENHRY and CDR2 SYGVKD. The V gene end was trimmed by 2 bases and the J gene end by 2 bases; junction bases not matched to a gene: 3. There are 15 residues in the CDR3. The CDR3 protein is CAISESGGGAYEQYF. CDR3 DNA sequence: TGTGCCATCAGTGAGAGCGGGGGGGGTGCCTACGAGCAGTACTTC.

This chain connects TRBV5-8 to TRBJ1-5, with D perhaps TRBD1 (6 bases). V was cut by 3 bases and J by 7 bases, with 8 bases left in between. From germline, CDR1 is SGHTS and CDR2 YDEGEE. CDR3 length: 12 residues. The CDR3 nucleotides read TGTGCCAGCAGCTCACAGGGACAGCCCCAGCATTTT. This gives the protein CASSSQGQPQHF.

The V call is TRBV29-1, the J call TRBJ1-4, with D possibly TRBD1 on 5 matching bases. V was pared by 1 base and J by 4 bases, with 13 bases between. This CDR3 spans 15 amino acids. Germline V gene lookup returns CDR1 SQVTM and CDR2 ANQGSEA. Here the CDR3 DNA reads TGCAGCGTTGAAGTGGGGCAGCCATTTAATGAAAAACTGTTTTTT. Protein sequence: CSVEVGQPFNEKLFF.

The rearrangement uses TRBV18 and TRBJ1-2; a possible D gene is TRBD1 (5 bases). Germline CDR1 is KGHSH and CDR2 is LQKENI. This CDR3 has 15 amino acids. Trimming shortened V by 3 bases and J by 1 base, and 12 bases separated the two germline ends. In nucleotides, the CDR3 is TGTGCCAGCTCACCGGGACTGCAAGTTAACTATGGCTACACCTTC. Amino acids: CASSPGLQVNYGYTF.

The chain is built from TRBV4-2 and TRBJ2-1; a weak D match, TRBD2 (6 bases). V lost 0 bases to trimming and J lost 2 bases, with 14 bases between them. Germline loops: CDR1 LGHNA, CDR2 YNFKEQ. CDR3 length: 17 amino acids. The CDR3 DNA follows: TGTGCCAGCAGCCAAGAGGAGGCGGGACGGACCTACAATGAGCAGTTCTTC. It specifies CASSQEEAGRTYNEQFF.

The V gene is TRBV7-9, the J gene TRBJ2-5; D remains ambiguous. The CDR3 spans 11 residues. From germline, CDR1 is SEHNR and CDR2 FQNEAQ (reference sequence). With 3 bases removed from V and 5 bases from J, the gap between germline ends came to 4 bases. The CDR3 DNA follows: TGTGCCAGCAGCTTTGGCGAGACCCAGTACTTC. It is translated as CASSFGETQYF.

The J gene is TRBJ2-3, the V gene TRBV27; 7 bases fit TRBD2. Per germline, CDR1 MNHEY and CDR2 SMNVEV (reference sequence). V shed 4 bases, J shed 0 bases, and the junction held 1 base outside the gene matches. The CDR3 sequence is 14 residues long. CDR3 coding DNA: TGTGCCAGCAGTTGGGGGGGGAGCACAGATACGCAGTATTTT. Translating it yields CASSWGGSTDTQYF.

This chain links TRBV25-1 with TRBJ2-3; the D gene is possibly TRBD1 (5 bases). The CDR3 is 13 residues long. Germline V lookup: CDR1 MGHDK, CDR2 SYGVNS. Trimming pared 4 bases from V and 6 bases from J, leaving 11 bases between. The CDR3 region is CASSGKGVDTQYF. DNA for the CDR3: TGTGCCAGCAGTGGAAAAGGGGTGGATACGCAGTATTTT.

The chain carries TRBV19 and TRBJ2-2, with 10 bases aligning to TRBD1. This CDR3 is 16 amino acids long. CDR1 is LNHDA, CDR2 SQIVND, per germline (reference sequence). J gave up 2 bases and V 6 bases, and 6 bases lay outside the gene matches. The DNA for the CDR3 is TGTGCCAGTAGAGACAGGGGGCATGGAAACACCGGGGAGCTGTTTTTT. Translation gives CASRDRGHGNTGELFF.

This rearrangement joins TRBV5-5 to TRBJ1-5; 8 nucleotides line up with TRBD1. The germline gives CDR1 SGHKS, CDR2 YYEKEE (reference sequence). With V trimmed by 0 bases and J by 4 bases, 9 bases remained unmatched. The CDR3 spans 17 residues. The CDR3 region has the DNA TGTGCCAGCAGCTTGGGTCGGCAGGGGGCCTTGAATCAGCCCCAGCATTTT. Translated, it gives CASSLGRQGALNQPQHF.

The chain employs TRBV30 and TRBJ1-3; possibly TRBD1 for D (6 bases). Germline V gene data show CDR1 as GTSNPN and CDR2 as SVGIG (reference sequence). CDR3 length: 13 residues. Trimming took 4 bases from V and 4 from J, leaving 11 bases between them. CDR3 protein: CAWIWDIGNTIYF. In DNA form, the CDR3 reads TGTGCCTGGATATGGGACATAGGAAACACCATATATTTT. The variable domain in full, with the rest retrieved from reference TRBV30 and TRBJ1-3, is SQTIHQWPATLVQPVGSPLSLECTVEGTSNPNLYWYRQAAGRGLQLLFYSVGIGQISSEVPQNLSASRPQDRQFILSSKKLLLSDSGFYLCAWIWDIGNTIYFGEGSWLTVV.

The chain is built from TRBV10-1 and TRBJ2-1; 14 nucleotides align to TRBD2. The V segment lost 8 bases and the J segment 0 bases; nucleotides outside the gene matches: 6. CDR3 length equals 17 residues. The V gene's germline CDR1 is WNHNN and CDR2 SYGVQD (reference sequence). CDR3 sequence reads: CASGTSGGLSSYNEQFF. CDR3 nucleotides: TGCGCCAGCGGGACTAGCGGGGGCCTAAGCTCCTACAATGAGCAGTTCTTC.

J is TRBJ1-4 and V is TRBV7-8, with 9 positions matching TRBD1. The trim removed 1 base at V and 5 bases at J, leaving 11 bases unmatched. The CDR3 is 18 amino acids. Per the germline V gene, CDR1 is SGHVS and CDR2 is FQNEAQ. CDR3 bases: TGTGCCAGCAGCTTAGGAAGGACAGGGGCGAGGAAAAATGAAAAACTGTTTTTT. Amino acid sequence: CASSLGRTGARKNEKLFF. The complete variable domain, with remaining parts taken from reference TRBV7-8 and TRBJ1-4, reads GAGVSQSPRYKVAKRGQDVALRCDPISGHVSLFWYQQALGQGPEFLTYFQNEAQLDKSGLPSDRFFAERPEGSVSTLKIQRTQQEDSAVYLCASSLGRTGARKNEKLFFGSGTQLSVL.

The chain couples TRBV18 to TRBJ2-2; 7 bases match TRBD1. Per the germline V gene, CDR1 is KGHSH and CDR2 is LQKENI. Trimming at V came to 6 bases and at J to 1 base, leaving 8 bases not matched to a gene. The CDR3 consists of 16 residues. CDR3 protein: CASSPSRTGNTGELFF. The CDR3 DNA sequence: TGTGCCAGCTCTCCGTCCCGGACAGGGAACACCGGGGAGCTGTTTTTT.

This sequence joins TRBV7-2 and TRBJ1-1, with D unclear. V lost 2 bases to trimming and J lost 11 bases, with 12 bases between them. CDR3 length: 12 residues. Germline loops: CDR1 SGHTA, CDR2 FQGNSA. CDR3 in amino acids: CASSLLGLAAFF. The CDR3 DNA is TGTGCCAGCAGCTTATTAGGGCTAGCGGCTTTCTTT.

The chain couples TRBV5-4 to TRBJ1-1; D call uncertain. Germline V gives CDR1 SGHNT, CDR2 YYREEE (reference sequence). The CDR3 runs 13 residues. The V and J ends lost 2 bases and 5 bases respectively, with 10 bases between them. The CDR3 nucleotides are TGTGCCAGCAGCTTTCGGGGTGGAACTGAAGCTTTCTTT. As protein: CASSFRGGTEAFF.

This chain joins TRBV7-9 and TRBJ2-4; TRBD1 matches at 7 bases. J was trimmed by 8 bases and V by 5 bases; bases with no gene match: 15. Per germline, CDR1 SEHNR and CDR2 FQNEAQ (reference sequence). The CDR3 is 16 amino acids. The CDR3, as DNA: TGTGCCAGCAGCCCCGCGTGGGTGGACAGGTCGGACATTCAGTACTTC. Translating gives CASSPAWVDRSDIQYF. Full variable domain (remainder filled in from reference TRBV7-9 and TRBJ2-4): DTGVSQNPRHKITKRGQNVTFRCDPISEHNRLYWYRQTLGQGPEFLTYFQNEAQLEKSRLLSDRFSAERPKGSFSTLEIQRTEQGDSAMYLCASSPAWVDRSDIQYFGAGTRLSVL.

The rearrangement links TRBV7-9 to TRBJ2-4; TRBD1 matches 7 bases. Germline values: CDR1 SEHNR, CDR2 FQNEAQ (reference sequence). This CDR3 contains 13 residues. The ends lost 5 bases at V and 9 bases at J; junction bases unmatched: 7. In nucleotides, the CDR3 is TGTGCCAGCAGCCTAGGGGGCGAAGGCATTCAGTACTTC. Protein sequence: CASSLGGEGIQYF.

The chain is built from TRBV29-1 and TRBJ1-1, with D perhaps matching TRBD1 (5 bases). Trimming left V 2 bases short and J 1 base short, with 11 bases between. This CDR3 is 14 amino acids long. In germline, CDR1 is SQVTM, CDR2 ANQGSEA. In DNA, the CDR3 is TGCAGCGTTGAATGGCAGGGATCGAACACTGAAGCTTTCTTT. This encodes CSVEWQGSNTEAFF.

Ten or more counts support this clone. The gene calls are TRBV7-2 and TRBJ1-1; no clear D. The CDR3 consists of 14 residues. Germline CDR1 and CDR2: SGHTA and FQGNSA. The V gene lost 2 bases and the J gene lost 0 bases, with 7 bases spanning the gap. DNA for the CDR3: TGTGCCAGCAGCTTACTGTCCCTGAACACTGAAGCTTTCTTT. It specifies CASSLLSLNTEAFF. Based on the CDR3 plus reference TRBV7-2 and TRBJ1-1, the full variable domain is GAGVSQSPSNKVTEKGKDVELRCDPISGHTALYWYRQSLGQGLEFLIYFQGNSAPDKSGLPSDRFSAERTGGSVSTLTIQRTQQEDSAVYLCASSLLSLNTEAFFGQGTRLTVV.

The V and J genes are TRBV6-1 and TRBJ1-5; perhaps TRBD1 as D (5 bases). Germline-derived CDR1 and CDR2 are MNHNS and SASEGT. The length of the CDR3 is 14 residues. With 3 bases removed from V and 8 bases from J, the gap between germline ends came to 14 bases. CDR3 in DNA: TGTGCCAGCAGTGAGGGGTCAGGGTTAAAGCCCCAGCATTTT. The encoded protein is CASSEGSGLKPQHF.

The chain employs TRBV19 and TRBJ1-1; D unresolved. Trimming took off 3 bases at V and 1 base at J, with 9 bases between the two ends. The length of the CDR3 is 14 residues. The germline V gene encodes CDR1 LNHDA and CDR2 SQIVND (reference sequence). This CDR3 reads CASSIESGNTEAFF. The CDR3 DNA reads TGTGCCAGTAGTATTGAGTCGGGGAACACTGAAGCTTTCTTT. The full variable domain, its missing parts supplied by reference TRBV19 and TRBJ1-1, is DGGITQSPKYLFRKEGQNVTLSCEQNLNHDAMYWYRQDPGQGLRLIYYSQIVNDFQKGDIAEGYSVSREKKESFPLTVTSAQKNPTAFYLCASSIESGNTEAFFGQGTRLTVV.

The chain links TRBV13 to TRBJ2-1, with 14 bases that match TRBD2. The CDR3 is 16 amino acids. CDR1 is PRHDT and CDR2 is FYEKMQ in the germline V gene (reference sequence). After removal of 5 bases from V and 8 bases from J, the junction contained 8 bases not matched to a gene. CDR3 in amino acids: CASSAGLAGELDEQFF. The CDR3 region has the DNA TGTGCCAGCAGCGCGGGACTAGCGGGAGAGTTGGATGAGCAGTTCTTC.

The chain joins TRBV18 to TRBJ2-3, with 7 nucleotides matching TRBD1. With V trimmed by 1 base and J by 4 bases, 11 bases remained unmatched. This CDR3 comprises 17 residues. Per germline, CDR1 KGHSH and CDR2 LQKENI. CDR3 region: CASSPLGPGQLSDTQYF. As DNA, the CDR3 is TGTGCCAGCTCACCACTGGGACCGGGACAGCTTTCAGATACGCAGTATTTT.

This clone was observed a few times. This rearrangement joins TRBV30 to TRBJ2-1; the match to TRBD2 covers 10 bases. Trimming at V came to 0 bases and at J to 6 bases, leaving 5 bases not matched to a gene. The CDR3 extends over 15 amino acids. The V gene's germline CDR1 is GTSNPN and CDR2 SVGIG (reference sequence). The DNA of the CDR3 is TGTGCCTGGAGTGTAAAACTAGCGGGACTCAATGAGCAGTTCTTC. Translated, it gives CAWSVKLAGLNEQFF.